Listed here is a single TCR beta chain. Its cognate antigen is unknown. The length of the CDR3 is 16 residues. Trimming took 4 bases from V and 7 from J; bases not matched to a gene: 6. CDR1 LGHNA and CDR2 YSLEER come from the germline V gene. The entry originates in a study of identical twins. General study results and limits: In drawing conclusions, the study used cross-sectional statistical analysis and did not follow the same donors.

One entry per CDR3 protein results from TCRdb running MiXCR on the 5' RACE reads. The sample lists around 510,000 distinct CDR3 sequences; 14% were seen once. This sample was shared with a second study, whose subject was yellow fever vaccine responses in identical twins.

Sequencing was performed on CD4+ T cells sorted from blood. The sequence was collected from a woman aged 18-29 years in good health. This chain connects TRBV4-3 to TRBJ2-2; 13 nucleotides agree with TRBD2. This CDR3 reads CASSLGTSGTVGELFF. In nucleotides, the CDR3 is TGCGCCAGCAGCCTCGGGACTAGCGGGACCGTCGGGGAGCTGTTTTTT.